The 28 T cell receptor beta chains below were found in one sample sequenced in a study of blood T cell repertoires in COVID-19. The table came from immunoSEQ multiplex PCR; TCRdb's copy has only in-frame clones and leaves some out. The table has around 65,000 clones, around 80% seen once. Material: peripheral blood. These receptors came from a human donor in a cohort sampled during active COVID-19.

The chain is built from TRBV2 and TRBJ1-2; D ambiguous. There are 14 residues in the CDR3. The germline V gene has CDR1 SNHLY and CDR2 FYNNEI. V was cut by 2 bases and J by 1 base, with 8 bases left in between. CDR3 residues: CASSETGRNYGYTF. Written as DNA, the CDR3 is TGTGCCAGCAGTGAAACCGGTCGTAACTATGGCTACACCTTC.

V usage is TRBV5-4 and J usage is TRBJ1-4; 12 positions match TRBD1. There are 15 residues in the CDR3. Losses at the gene ends were 4 bases for V and 7 bases for J; bases not matched to a gene: 5. The germline V gene has CDR1 SGHNT and CDR2 YYREEE (reference sequence). The CDR3 DNA reads as TGTGCCAGCAGCGGGACAGGGGGCGACGGTGAAAAACTGTTTTTT. This gives the protein CASSGTGGDGEKLFF.

This chain joins TRBV6-5 and TRBJ2-5, with TRBD1 matching 9 bases. The CDR3 consists of 15 residues. Trimming removed 2 bases from V and 5 bases from J; junction bases left unmatched: 6. Germline CDR1 and CDR2: MNHEY and SVGAGI. The CDR3 reads CASSYAGQGTETQYF. For the CDR3, the DNA is TGTGCCAGCAGTTACGCGGGACAGGGCACGGAGACCCAGTACTTC.

The chain employs TRBV30 and TRBJ1-6, with TRBD1 identical over 9 bases. In germline, CDR1 is GTSNPN, CDR2 SVGIG (reference sequence). The CDR3 has 13 residues. The V segment lost 5 bases and the J segment 8 bases; nucleotides outside the gene matches: 4. For the CDR3, the DNA is TGTGCCTGGGCGACAGGGGGGTATTCACCCCTCCACTTT. This gives the protein CAWATGGYSPLHF.

The V call is TRBV7-9, the J call TRBJ2-7, with 11 bases aligning to TRBD2. Losses at the gene ends were 5 bases for V and 2 bases for J; bases not matched to a gene: 8. The CDR3 has 16 amino acids. The germline V gene encodes CDR1 SEHNR and CDR2 FQNEAQ (reference sequence). CDR3 nucleotides: TGTGCCAGCAGCACCCAACTAGCGGGAGTCCCCTACGAGCAGTACTTC. This sequence encodes CASSTQLAGVPYEQYF.

The chain combines TRBV29-1 with TRBJ2-7; D perhaps matches TRBD1 (6 bases). CDR1 SQVTM and CDR2 ANQGSEA come from the germline V gene. This CDR3 has 12 residues. The V end was cut by 7 bases, the J end by 4 bases, with 14 bases between. CDR3 in DNA: TGCAGCGCCTTACAGGGAAAGTACGAGCAGTACTTC. This gives the protein CSALQGKYEQYF.

The chain couples TRBV13 to TRBJ2-3, with 10 nucleotides matching TRBD2. CDR3 size: 17 residues. The trim removed 3 bases at V and 2 bases at J, leaving 8 bases unmatched. In germline, CDR1 is PRHDT, CDR2 FYEKMQ (reference sequence). The CDR3 loop is CASSFRTSGDPTDTQYF. In DNA form, the CDR3 reads TGTGCCAGCAGCTTCCGCACTAGCGGGGACCCCACAGATACGCAGTATTTT.

The J gene is TRBJ2-5, the V gene TRBV14, with 9 bases identical to TRBD1. The CDR3 extends over 14 amino acids. Losses at the gene ends were 4 bases for V and 5 bases for J; bases not matched to a gene: 5. In germline, CDR1 is SGHDN, CDR2 FVKESK. CDR3 coding DNA: TGTGCCAGCAGCCGGGACAGGGTTATGGAGACCCAGTACTTC. It encodes CASSRDRVMETQYF.

The rearrangement uses TRBV6-5 and TRBJ1-5; TRBD1 matches at 9 bases. The CDR3 is 13 amino acids. Trimming took 7 bases from V and 6 from J; bases not matched to a gene: 4. Germline V gene lookup returns CDR1 MNHEY and CDR2 SVGAGI. In nucleotides, the CDR3 is TGTGCCAGCATCGAACAGGGGGCTCAGCCCCAGCATTTT. This sequence encodes CASIEQGAQPQHF.

This chain uses TRBV7-2 with TRBJ2-7, with TRBD2 matching over 7 bases. J was trimmed by 7 bases and V by 1 base; bases with no gene match: 19. The CDR3 length is 18 residues. Per the germline V gene, CDR1 is SGHTA and CDR2 is FQGNSA. The DNA for the CDR3 is TGTGCCAGCAGCTTAGTGGCTAGCGGAACGATAATTTCGGGAGAGCAGTACTTC. It translates to CASSLVASGTIISGEQYF.

The V call is TRBV11-3, the J call TRBJ2-1; D possibly corresponds to TRBD2 (6 bases). Germline CDR1 and CDR2: SGHNT and YENEEA. CDR3 size: 12 residues. V was clipped by 1 base and J by 9 bases, with 7 bases between them. The CDR3 DNA reads TGTGCCAGCAGCTTAGGCGGGATTGAGCAGTTCTTC. Protein sequence: CASSLGGIEQFF.

The DNA for the CDR3 is TGCGCCAGCAGCTCTAGCTACGAGCAGTACTTC. It encodes CASSSSYEQYF. The V and J genes are TRBV4-1 and TRBJ2-7; no clear D gene. CDR3 length equals 11 residues. With 5 bases removed from V and 3 bases from J, the gap between germline ends came to 5 bases. Looked up from germline, CDR1 is MGHRA and CDR2 is YSYEKL.

J is TRBJ2-3 and V is TRBV11-3, with TRBD2 as a possible D gene (6 bases). Germline lookup yields CDR1 SGHNT and CDR2 YENEEA. The CDR3 is 16 amino acids. V gave up 1 base and J gave up 0 bases, with 11 bases separating them. The CDR3 sequence is CASSLGPSVSTDTQYF. The CDR3 DNA is TGTGCCAGCAGCTTAGGACCTAGCGTAAGCACAGATACGCAGTATTTT. Looking up the rest from reference TRBV11-3 and TRBJ2-3 gives the full variable domain: EAGVVQSPRYKIIEKKQPVAFWCNPISGHNTLYWYLQNLGQGPELLIRYENEEAVDDSQLPKDRFSAERLKGVDSTLKIQPAELGDSAVYLCASSLGPSVSTDTQYFGPGTRLTVL.

The rearrangement links TRBV29-1 to TRBJ2-1; D unclear. Germline V gives CDR1 SQVTM, CDR2 ANQGSEA. Trimming took off 2 bases at V and 2 bases at J, with 4 bases between the two ends. The CDR3 sequence is 12 residues long. This CDR3 is CSVESAYNEQFF. In nucleotides, the CDR3 is TGCAGCGTTGAATCAGCCTACAATGAGCAGTTCTTC.

The chain joins TRBV11-2 to TRBJ2-7; 8 bases map to TRBD1. Trimming removed 2 bases from V and 3 bases from J; junction bases left unmatched: 9. The CDR3 covers 16 residues. CDR1 is SGHAT and CDR2 is FQNNGV in the germline V gene. CDR3 region: CASSLLTDRAIYEQYF. CDR3 DNA: TGTGCCAGCAGCTTACTAACGGACAGGGCTATCTACGAGCAGTACTTC.

V and J are TRBV7-9 and TRBJ2-7, with unresolved D. Germline V CDR1 and CDR2: SEHNR, FQNEAQ (reference sequence). The CDR3 sequence is 12 residues long. Trimming pared 4 bases from V and 2 bases from J, leaving 6 bases between. The CDR3 nucleotides are TGTGCCAGCAGCTCCTCTCCCTACGAGCAGTACTTC. Protein product: CASSSSPYEQYF.

The chain is built from TRBV5-6 and TRBJ2-1, with a tentative D call TRBD2 (6 bases). This CDR3 contains 16 residues. Germline-derived CDR1 and CDR2 are SGHDT and YYEEEE. Trimming cost V 0 bases and J 4 bases, with 14 bases left between them. The CDR3 sequence: CASSLAILANYNEQFF. In DNA, the CDR3 is TGTGCCAGCAGCTTGGCGATTCTAGCGAATTACAATGAGCAGTTCTTC.

This clone was seen a few times. One junction end disagrees with the germline gene, perhaps due to a read error. V and J are TRBV5-6 and TRBJ2-7, with 8 bases identical to TRBD1. CDR1 and CDR2 from the germline V gene are SGHDT and YYEEEE. The CDR3 spans 13 residues. CDR3 in DNA: TGTGCCAGCAGCTTGGCCGAGGACAGGGCCGGGCTCTTC. Amino acid sequence: CASSLAEDRAGLF.

The rearrangement uses TRBV30 and TRBJ2-3; D not resolved. The germline V and J ends were trimmed by 0 bases and 6 bases, with 4 bases remaining between them. The CDR3 is 11 amino acids. The germline gives CDR1 GTSNPN, CDR2 SVGIG (reference sequence). The CDR3 is CAWSVSDTQYF. The CDR3 DNA is TGTGCCTGGAGTGTCTCGGATACGCAGTATTTT.

V gene TRBV19 combines with J gene TRBJ2-7, with 7 bases identical to TRBD2. This CDR3 is built from 12 residues. Germline lookup yields CDR1 LNHDA and CDR2 SQIVND (reference sequence). The V and J ends lost 11 bases and 6 bases, in that order; junction bases with no gene match: 10. CDR3 sequence (DNA): TGTGCCGAGGGCGGGAGAGAAGGCGAGCAGTACTTC. This translates into CAEGGREGEQYF.

V is TRBV5-1 and J is TRBJ2-4; 10 bases match TRBD1. The CDR3 length is 14 residues. V gave up 4 bases and J gave up 5 bases; unmatched junction bases: 3. Germline values: CDR1 SGHRS, CDR2 YFSETQ. As DNA, the CDR3 is TGCGCCAGCAGCCTCGGGACAGGGGAAAACATTCAGTACTTC. Translated: CASSLGTGENIQYF.

The sample holds a few counts of this clone. The chain employs TRBV7-8 and TRBJ1-1; 7 bases line up with TRBD1. V lost 5 bases to trimming and J lost 4 bases; unmatched junction nucleotides: 7. The germline V gene has CDR1 SGHVS and CDR2 FQNEAQ. The CDR3 extends over 14 amino acids. In DNA, the CDR3 is TGTGCCAGCAGCCTACAGGGGTTCGGCACTGAAGCTTTCTTT. It specifies CASSLQGFGTEAFF.

The chain recombines TRBV13 with TRBJ2-1; 10 positions agree with TRBD1. CDR1 is PRHDT and CDR2 is FYEKMQ in the germline V gene (reference sequence). V shed 5 bases and J 5 bases; nucleotides not matched to a gene: 12. The CDR3 runs to 17 residues. The CDR3 sequence is CASSARLTGGDNNEQFF. The CDR3 region has the DNA TGTGCCAGCAGCGCCCGCCTGACAGGGGGCGATAACAATGAGCAGTTCTTC.

This chain joins TRBV10-3 and TRBJ1-6; D is uncertain. V dropped 4 bases and J dropped 2 bases, with 9 bases sitting between them. The CDR3 consists of 15 residues. Germline assignment: CDR1 ENHRY and CDR2 SYGVKD. The CDR3, as DNA: TGTGCCATCAGTGCGGGGAACCCCTATAATTCACCCCTCCACTTT. Its translation is CAISAGNPYNSPLHF.

The genes are TRBV7-9 and TRBJ1-1; D gene unclear. The germline V and J ends were trimmed by 1 base and 5 bases, with 11 bases remaining between them. The V gene's germline CDR1 is SEHNR and CDR2 FQNEAQ (reference sequence). The CDR3 totals 14 residues. CDR3 nucleotide sequence: TGTGCCAGCAGCTTAGTGGCCGGGAATACTGAAGCTTTCTTT. It specifies CASSLVAGNTEAFF. Combining the CDR3 with reference TRBV7-9 and TRBJ1-1 gives the whole variable domain DTGVSQNPRHKITKRGQNVTFRCDPISEHNRLYWYRQTLGQGPEFLTYFQNEAQLEKSRLLSDRFSAERPKGSFSTLEIQRTEQGDSAMYLCASSLVAGNTEAFFGQGTRLTVV.

The chain has TRBV5-1 and TRBJ2-3; perhaps TRBD2 as D (5 bases). The CDR3 covers 15 residues. The V end lost 5 bases, the J end lost 0 bases, and 13 bases lay between the germline ends. Germline V gene sequence: CDR1 SGHRS, CDR2 YFSETQ. CDR3 region: CASRYGGYSTDTQYF. CDR3 sequence (DNA): TGCGCCAGCAGGTACGGCGGGTACAGCACAGATACGCAGTATTTT.

The rearrangement uses TRBV5-4 and TRBJ2-3, with D maybe TRBD2 (7 bases). Trimming removed 1 base at V and 8 bases at J, with 20 bases between. Germline loops: CDR1 SGHNT, CDR2 YYREEE (reference sequence). This CDR3 region has 16 residues. The CDR3, as DNA: TGTGCCAGCAGCTTGCTGGGGGCGGGAGCAGTTCTTACGCAGTATTTT. It is translated as CASSLLGAGAVLTQYF.

This rearrangement joins TRBV2 to TRBJ1-1; D is unresolved. Germline assignment: CDR1 SNHLY and CDR2 FYNNEI. The CDR3 sequence is 13 residues long. V lost 6 bases and J lost 0, with 8 bases in between. The CDR3 here is CASRREMNTEAFF. The CDR3 DNA reads TGTGCCAGCAGAAGGGAGATGAACACTGAAGCTTTCTTT.